Shown below are 10 T cell receptor beta chains from a single sample sequenced in a study of CD8+CD57+ T cells in acquired aplastic anemia. The sequenced patients had an expansion of CD8+CD57+ cells seen by flow cytometry. Genomic DNA served as template for TCR beta VDJ and CDR3 profiling. TCRdb redid the calling of the reads with MiXCR, one entry per CDR3 protein. The data contain about 150,000 distinct CDR3 sequences, about 52% of them singletons. Input material: sorted CD4+, CD8+, or CD8+CD57+ T cells (not recorded which) from PBMCs. These receptors all stem from a human donor with aplastic anemia.

This clonotype was counted only a few times. V gene TRBV15 combines with J gene TRBJ1-6; D gene unclear. CDR1 and CDR2 (germline): LNHNV, YYDKDF (reference sequence). V was pared by 4 bases and J by 4 bases, with 8 bases between. The CDR3 extends over 14 amino acids. As DNA, the CDR3 is TGTGCCACCAGCAACTGGCCTTATAATTCACCCCTCCACTTT. It yields the protein CATSNWPYNSPLHF.

The sample holds one count of this clonotype. The chain couples TRBV15 to TRBJ1-2; no firm D call. The CDR3 contains 12 residues. Germline V lookup: CDR1 LNHNV, CDR2 YYDKDF (reference sequence). The V end lost 1 base, the J end lost 5 bases, and 5 bases lay between the germline ends. CDR3 sequence (DNA): TGTGCCACCAGCAGAGTAGGGTATGGCTACACCTTC. Translation: CATSRVGYGYTF.

This chain connects TRBV2 to TRBJ1-2; TRBD1 might be the D (5 bases). Trimming took off 6 bases at V and 4 bases at J, with 12 bases between the two ends. The CDR3 extends over 13 amino acids. Germline lookup yields CDR1 SNHLY and CDR2 FYNNEI. CDR3 sequence reads: CASSREGGYGYTF. Written as DNA, the CDR3 is TGTGCCAGCAGCAGGGAGGGCGGCTATGGCTACACCTTC.

The chain couples TRBV2 to TRBJ1-5, with D possibly TRBD1 on 6 matching bases. Per the germline V gene, CDR1 is SNHLY and CDR2 is FYNNEI. The germline V and J ends were trimmed by 2 bases and 7 bases, with 12 bases remaining between them. The CDR3 runs to 14 residues. The CDR3 is CASSENQGSQPQHF. The CDR3 nucleotides are TGTGCCAGCAGTGAAAATCAGGGGAGCCAGCCCCAGCATTTT.

The gene calls are TRBV7-2 and TRBJ1-1; 7 bases are a match to TRBD1. V lost 4 bases and J lost 11; bases outside the gene matches: 10. This CDR3 has 13 residues. The germline CDR1 and CDR2 sequences are SGHTA and FQGNSA. The CDR3 bases are TGTGCCAGCAGCTCACCGGACAGGCCGGGGGCTTTCTTT. Amino acids: CASSSPDRPGAFF.

This sequence joins TRBV7-6 and TRBJ2-2; TRBD1 might be the D (6 bases). Germline values: CDR1 SGHVS, CDR2 FNYEAQ. Trimming took off 7 bases at V and 3 bases at J, with 9 bases between the two ends. The CDR3 has 13 amino acids. The CDR3 loop is CASKGVDTGELFF. CDR3 in DNA: TGTGCCAGCAAGGGGGTGGACACCGGGGAGCTGTTTTTT.

This clonotype was found a few times. A much larger clone lies one base from this, so it may be a read error. The J gene is TRBJ2-3, the V gene TRBV2; D is possibly TRBD1 or TRBD2 (7 bases each). Germline CDR1 is SNHLY and CDR2 is FYNNEI. This CDR3 comprises 16 residues. The CDR3 coding sequence is TGTGCCAGCAGTGAGGGGGGACAGACTAGCACAGATGCGCAGTATTTT. It translates to CASSEGGQTSTDAQYF. The full variable domain, with the rest looked up from reference TRBV2 and TRBJ2-3, is EPEVTQTPSHQVTQMGQEVILRCVPISNHLYFYWYRQILGQKVEFLVSFYNNEISEKSEIFDDQFSVERPDGSNFTLKIRSTKLEDSAMYFCASSEGGQTSTDAQYFGPGTRLTVL.

This chain joins TRBV6-1 and TRBJ1-6, with D possibly being TRBD1 (5 bases). Germline V gives CDR1 MNHNS, CDR2 SASEGT. The CDR3 runs to 14 residues. V lost 5 bases and J lost 5, with 10 bases in between. The CDR3 nucleotides are TGTGCCAGCAGTAGGACAAGCGATAATTCACCCCTCCACTTT. Its translation is CASSRTSDNSPLHF.

The chain combines TRBV24-1 with TRBJ1-2; TRBD1 might be the D (6 bases). Deletions cut 12 bases from V and 7 bases from J, with 17 bases between. Germline values: CDR1 KGHDR, CDR2 SFDVKD. The CDR3 is 12 amino acids. In DNA form, the CDR3 reads TGTGCCGCCTCACACAGGGATGGTGGCTACACCTTC. This encodes CAASHRDGGYTF.

The rearrangement uses TRBV25-1 and TRBJ2-7; 10 bases map to TRBD1. Germline CDR1 MGHDK, CDR2 SYGVNS. The CDR3 is 17 residues long. V lost 4 bases to trimming and J lost 1 base; unmatched junction nucleotides: 10. DNA for the CDR3: TGTGCCAGCAGTGGCCACGTCCGGGACAGGGGTTCCTACGAGCAGTACTTC. Protein sequence: CASSGHVRDRGSYEQYF.